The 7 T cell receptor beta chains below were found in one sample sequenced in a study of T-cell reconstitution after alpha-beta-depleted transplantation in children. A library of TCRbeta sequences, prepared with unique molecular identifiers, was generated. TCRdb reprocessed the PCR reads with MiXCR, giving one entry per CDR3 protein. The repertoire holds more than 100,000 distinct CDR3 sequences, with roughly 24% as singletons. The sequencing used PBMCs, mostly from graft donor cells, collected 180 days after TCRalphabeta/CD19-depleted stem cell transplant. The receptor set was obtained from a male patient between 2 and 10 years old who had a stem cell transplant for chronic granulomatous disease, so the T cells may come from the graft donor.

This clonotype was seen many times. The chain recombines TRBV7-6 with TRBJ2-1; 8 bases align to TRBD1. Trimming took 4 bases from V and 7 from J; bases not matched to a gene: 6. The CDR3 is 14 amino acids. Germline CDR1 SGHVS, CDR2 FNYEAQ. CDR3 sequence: CASSSPDRVNEQFF. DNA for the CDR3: TGTGCCAGCAGCTCGCCGGACAGGGTTAATGAGCAGTTCTTC.

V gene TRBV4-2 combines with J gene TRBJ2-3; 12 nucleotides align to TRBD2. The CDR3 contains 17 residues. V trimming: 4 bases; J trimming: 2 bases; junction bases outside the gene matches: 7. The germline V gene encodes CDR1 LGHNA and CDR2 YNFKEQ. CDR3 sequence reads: CASSPETSGGITDTQYF. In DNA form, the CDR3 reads TGTGCCAGCAGCCCCGAGACTAGCGGGGGCATCACAGATACGCAGTATTTT.

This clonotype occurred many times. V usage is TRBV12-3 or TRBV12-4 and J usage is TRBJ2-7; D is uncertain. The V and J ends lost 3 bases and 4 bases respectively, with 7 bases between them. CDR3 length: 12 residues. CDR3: CASSLSRYEQYF. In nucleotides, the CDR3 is TGTGCCAGCAGTTTGAGTCGGTACGAGCAGTACTTC.

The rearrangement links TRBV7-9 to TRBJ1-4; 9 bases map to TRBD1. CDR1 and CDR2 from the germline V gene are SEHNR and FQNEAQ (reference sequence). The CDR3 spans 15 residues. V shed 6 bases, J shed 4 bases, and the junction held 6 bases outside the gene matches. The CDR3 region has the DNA TGTGCCAGCAGAACGCCGGGACAGGGTAATGAAAAACTGTTTTTT. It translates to CASRTPGQGNEKLFF.

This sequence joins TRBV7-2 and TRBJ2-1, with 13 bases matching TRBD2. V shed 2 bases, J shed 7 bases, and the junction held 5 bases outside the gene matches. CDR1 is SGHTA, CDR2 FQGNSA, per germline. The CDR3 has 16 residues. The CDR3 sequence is CASSLIGTSGKNEQFF. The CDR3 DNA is TGTGCCAGCAGCTTAATTGGGACTAGCGGGAAGAATGAGCAGTTCTTC.

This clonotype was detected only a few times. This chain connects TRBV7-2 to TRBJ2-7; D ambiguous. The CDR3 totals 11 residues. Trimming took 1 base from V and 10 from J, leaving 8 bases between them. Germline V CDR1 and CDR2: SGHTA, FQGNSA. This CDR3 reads CASSLVLLQYF. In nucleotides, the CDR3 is TGTGCCAGCAGCTTAGTCCTCCTACAGTACTTC.

The CDR3 sequence is CSARGTHIGYEQYF. As DNA, the CDR3 is TGCAGTGCTAGGGGGACTCATATCGGCTACGAGCAGTACTTC. The chain combines TRBV20-1 with TRBJ2-7; a weak D match, TRBD2 (6 bases). The V and J ends lost 3 bases and 3 bases respectively, with 15 bases between them. CDR1 and CDR2 from the germline V gene are DFQATT and SNEGSKA (reference sequence). The CDR3 extends over 14 amino acids.